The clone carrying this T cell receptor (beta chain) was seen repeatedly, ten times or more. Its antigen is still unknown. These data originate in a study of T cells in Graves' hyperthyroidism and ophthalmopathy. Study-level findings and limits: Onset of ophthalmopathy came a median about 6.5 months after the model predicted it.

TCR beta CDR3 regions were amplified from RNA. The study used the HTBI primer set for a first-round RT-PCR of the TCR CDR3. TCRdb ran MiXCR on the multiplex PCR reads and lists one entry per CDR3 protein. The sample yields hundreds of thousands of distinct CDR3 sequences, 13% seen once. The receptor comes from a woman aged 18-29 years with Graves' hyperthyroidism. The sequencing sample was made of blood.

In DNA, the CDR3 is TGTGCCAGCAGGGCCCCCGCGGGTTCACCCCTCCACTTT. It specifies CASRAPAGSPLHF. The gene calls are TRBV28 and TRBJ1-6; unclear D gene. The germline V gene encodes CDR1 MDHEN and CDR2 SYDVKM. The CDR3 consists of 13 residues. Trimming left V 6 bases short and J 9 bases short, with 12 bases between. Filled out from reference TRBV28 and TRBJ1-6, the complete variable domain reads DVKVTQSSRYLVKRTGEKVFLECVQDMDHENMFWYRQDPGLGLRLIYFSYDVKMKEKGDIPEGYSVSREKKERFSLILESASTNQTSMYLCASRAPAGSPLHFGNGTRLTVT.